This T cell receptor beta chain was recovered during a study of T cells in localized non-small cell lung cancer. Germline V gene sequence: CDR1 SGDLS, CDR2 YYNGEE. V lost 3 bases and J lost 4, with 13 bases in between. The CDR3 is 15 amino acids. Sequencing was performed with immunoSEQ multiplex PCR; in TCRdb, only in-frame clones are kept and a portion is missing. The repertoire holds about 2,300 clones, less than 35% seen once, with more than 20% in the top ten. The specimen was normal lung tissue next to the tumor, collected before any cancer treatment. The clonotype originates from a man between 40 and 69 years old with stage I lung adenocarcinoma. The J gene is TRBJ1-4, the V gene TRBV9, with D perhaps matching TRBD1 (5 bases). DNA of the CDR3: TGTGCCAGCAGCGGGGGAACAGGTTTTAATGAAAAACTGTTTTTT. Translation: CASSGGTGFNEKLFF.